This is a list of T cell receptor beta chains from one sample in a study of blood T cell repertoires in COVID-19. Produced via immunoSEQ multiplex PCR; TCRdb's table is partial and in-frame only. The table has 200,000 to 300,000 clones, approximately 86% seen once. Specimen: peripheral blood. These receptor sequences come from a woman aged 25 to 39 who had recovered from COVID-19. CDR3s include the opening cysteine and the closing phenylalanine or tryptophan. The order of the fields is V gene, J gene, clone size, D gene, CDR3 DNA, CDR3 protein. A D gene is named only where the DNA matches it firmly. Size is omitted from some rows. Given values are once, few, many or a class for expanded clones.

>TRBV6-2/TRBV6-3|TRBJ1-2|.|.
TGTGCCACCACCCCCGAGGGGGGGTTGAGTGGCTACACCTTC
CATTPEGGLSGYTF
>TRBV13|TRBJ2-3|.|TRBD2
TGTGCCAGCAGCGAACAGCGGGGTACAGATACGCAGTATTTT
CASSEQRGTDTQYF
>TRBV4-3|TRBJ2-1|few|TRBD2
TGCGCCAGCAGCCAAGATTGGACTAGCGTCTATGAGCAGTTCTTC
CASSQDWTSVYEQFF
>TRBV19|TRBJ1-1|.|.
TGTGCCAGTAGTATAGGGGGCATGAACACTGAAGCTTTCTTT
CASSIGGMNTEAFF
>TRBV27|TRBJ1-2|once|.
TGTGCCAGCAGTCCCTCGACATTCTCCTATGGCTACACCTTC
CASSPSTFSYGYTF
>TRBV10-2|TRBJ1-1|.|TRBD1
TGCGCCAGCGGGGGGCGGGACAGGGGGAACACTGAAGCTTTCTTT
CASGGRDRGNTEAFF
>TRBV12-2|TRBJ1-5|.|.
TGTGCAAGTCGCTTAGACAGGGGGCGTCAGCCCCAGCATTTT
CASRLDRGRQPQHF
>TRBV2|TRBJ2-1|.|.
TGTGCCAGTGACAGACCCTACAATGAGCAGTTCTTC
CASDRPYNEQFF
>TRBV5-1|TRBJ1-1|few|.
TGCGCCAGCAGCTTGTCTGGTGAACGGCAGGGCTTCTTT
CASSLSGERQGFF
>TRBV7-6|TRBJ1-5|.|TRBD1
TGTGCCAGCAGCTTAGGGACAGGGGATAGCAATCAGCCCCAGCATTTT
CASSLGTGDSNQPQHF